The TCR beta chain under discussion was sequenced for a study of monozygotic twins with inflammatory bowel disease. General study findings and limits: IBD patients share fewer clonotypes with other people than healthy twins do, especially with disease activity. Subtypes among T cells remained indistinguishable.

Remarks on this clonotype: Antigen unknown.

CDR3 length: 13 amino acids. Template-switch reactions added UMIs with a 6-nucleotide sample barcode. With the 5' RACE reads reprocessed, TCRdb shows one record per CDR3 protein and no DNA. This table lists roughly 150,000 distinct CDR3 sequences. The TCR originated in a human donor with ulcerative colitis or Crohn's disease, or a healthy co-twin of an affected twin (not recorded which). This chain connects TRBV12-3 or TRBV12-4 to TRBJ1-1; checking the TCRdb D call of TRBD1 is not possible without DNA. The sample comprised blood. CDR3 in amino acids: CASRRGGSTEAFF.